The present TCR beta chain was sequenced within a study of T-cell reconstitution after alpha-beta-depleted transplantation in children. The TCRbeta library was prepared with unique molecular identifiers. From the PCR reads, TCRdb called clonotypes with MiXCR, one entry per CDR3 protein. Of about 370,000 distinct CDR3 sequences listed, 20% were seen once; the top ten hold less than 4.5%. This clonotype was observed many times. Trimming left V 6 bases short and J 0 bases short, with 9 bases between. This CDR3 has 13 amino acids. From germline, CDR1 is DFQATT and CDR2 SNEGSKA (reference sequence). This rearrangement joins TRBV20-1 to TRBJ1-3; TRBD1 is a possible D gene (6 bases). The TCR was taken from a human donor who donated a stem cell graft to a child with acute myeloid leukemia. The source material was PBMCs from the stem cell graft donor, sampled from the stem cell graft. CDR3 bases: TGCAGTGCAGGGGACATCTCTGGAAACACCATATATTTT. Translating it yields CSAGDISGNTIYF.